This T cell receptor beta chain was identified during a study of blood T cell repertoires in COVID-19. CDR1 and CDR2 (germline): SGHRS, YFSETQ. CDR3 size: 16 residues. With V trimmed by 4 bases and J by 7 bases, 8 bases remained unmatched. In terms of age and location, participants ranged from roughly 18 to 90 years and lived in about 25 US areas. Participants reported their clinical history, and cohort assignment relied on those reports. Exposed volunteers were people who met a COVID-19 case within 2 weeks before study entry. Original data processing: Using reference gene primer amplification, nucleated cell counts were estimated. The repertoire was sequenced with immunoSEQ multiplex PCR; TCRdb's copy has only in-frame clones and lacks some. The V and J calls and clone size are taken from that table; D and trimming were inferred from the DNA. The sample lists hundreds of thousands of clones; 70% to 90% were seen once.

The sequence was obtained from a woman aged 18-29 years who had been exposed to COVID-19. The rearrangement joins TRBV5-1 to TRBJ2-7; 16 bases are a match to TRBD2. The sequenced sample consisted of PBMCs or T cells enriched from blood (not recorded which). CDR3 residues: CASSHSPGLAGGEQYF. In DNA, the CDR3 is TGCGCCAGCAGCCACTCGCCGGGACTAGCGGGAGGGGAGCAGTACTTC.